This T cell receptor beta chain originates from a study of T cell repertoires in cytomegalovirus infection. Study outcomes and limitations: CMV-specific TCR beta clonotypes restricted by HLA-C dominated the ex vivo response.

Germline lookup yields CDR1 DFQATT and CDR2 SNEGSKA (reference sequence). The CDR3 sequence is 13 residues long. TCRdb recomputed calls from the reads with MiXCR, one row per CDR3 protein. Among roughly 720,000 distinct CDR3 sequences listed, 35% were seen once. As for this clonotype: The target antigen is unknown. A read error may produce the germline difference seen at one junction end.

The V gene is TRBV20-1, the J gene TRBJ2-1; possibly TRBD1 for D (5 bases). The sequenced material came from PBMCs. The TCR comes from a human donor in good health (CMV status not recorded). Some clones in this sample may be carry-over from other donors' samples. The CDR3, as DNA: TGCAGTGCTAGGCAGGGAACGAGGAATGAGCAGTGCTTC. It specifies CSARQGTRNEQCF.